This T cell receptor (beta chain) was identified in a study of T cells in Graves' hyperthyroidism and ophthalmopathy. The CDR3 loop spans 13 amino acids. The germline V gene encodes CDR1 SGHTA and CDR2 FQGNSA. V was clipped by 4 bases and J by 3 bases, with 7 bases between them. With duration under 3 months, ophthalmopathy was active: Clinical Activity Score at least 3, NOSPECS at least 4. Cells are PBMCs isolated from about 10 ml of fresh blood. The sample holds many counts of this clonotype. No antigen is known for it. RNA transcripts gave rise to amplified TCR beta CDR3 regions. First-round RT-PCR targeting the TCR CDR3 was performed with the HTBI primer set. MiXCR, run by TCRdb on the multiplex PCR reads, gives a single entry per CDR3 protein. In the table there are hundreds of thousands of distinct CDR3 sequences, around 21% of which are singletons. The study's findings and limits: Most expanded thyroid clonotypes above 0.001 also appeared in blood.

The TCR originated in a man aged 25 to 40 with Graves' ophthalmopathy. The chain carries TRBV7-2 and TRBJ1-5; D is unresolved. Sequenced input: blood. CDR3 sequence (DNA): TGTGCCAGCAGCTCAAGGCTCAATCAGCCCCAGCATTTT. Its translation: CASSSRLNQPQHF.